Sequencing of this T cell receptor (beta chain) was carried out in a study of identical twins. From the 5' RACE reads, TCRdb called clonotypes with MiXCR, one entry per CDR3 protein. The top ten clones hold about 4.5% of a sample with 600,000 to 700,000 distinct CDR3 sequences, 21% of them seen once. The germline V gene encodes CDR1 DFQATT and CDR2 SNEGSKA (reference sequence). V dropped 5 bases and J dropped 7 bases, with 17 bases sitting between them. The CDR3 has 14 residues. General study points: Zero-insertion findings could be partly confounded by invariant cells (MAIT and iNKT cells). It was cross-sectional statistical analysis, not following the same donors, that the conclusions relied on.

This clonotype was recorded many times. Its antigen is undetermined. This sample also belongs to another study, concerning T cells expressing NK-cell markers. That work states: Among several donors, these clonotypes also ranked first in the CD3+CD56-NKG2C+ fraction.

The source material was PBMCs. The origin of this receptor is a woman aged 18-35 years in good health. The rearrangement links TRBV20-1 to TRBJ1-4; the D gene is possibly TRBD1 (6 bases). This chain's CDR3 is CSAPETGLSEKLFF. The CDR3 DNA follows: TGCAGTGCTCCGGAAACAGGGTTGAGTGAAAAACTGTTTTTT.